This TCR beta chain originates from a study of early T cells in non-severe SARS-CoV-2 infection. Trimming stripped 4 bases from V and 7 bases from J, with 12 bases between. Germline CDR1 reads SGDLS; CDR2 reads YYNGEE. CDR3 length equals 13 residues. One entry per CDR3 protein results from TCRdb running MiXCR on the 5' RACE reads. The repertoire holds over 75,000 distinct CDR3 sequences, with 13% as singletons. The clonotype comes from an adult who was a healthcare worker with PCR-confirmed SARS-CoV-2 infection or an uninfected control (not recorded which). The V and J genes are TRBV9 and TRBJ2-1, with a tentative D call TRBD1 (6 bases). The source material was whole blood. CDR3 loop: CASSSSQGNEQFF. CDR3 DNA sequence: TGTGCCAGCAGCTCCTCACAGGGAAATGAGCAGTTCTTC.